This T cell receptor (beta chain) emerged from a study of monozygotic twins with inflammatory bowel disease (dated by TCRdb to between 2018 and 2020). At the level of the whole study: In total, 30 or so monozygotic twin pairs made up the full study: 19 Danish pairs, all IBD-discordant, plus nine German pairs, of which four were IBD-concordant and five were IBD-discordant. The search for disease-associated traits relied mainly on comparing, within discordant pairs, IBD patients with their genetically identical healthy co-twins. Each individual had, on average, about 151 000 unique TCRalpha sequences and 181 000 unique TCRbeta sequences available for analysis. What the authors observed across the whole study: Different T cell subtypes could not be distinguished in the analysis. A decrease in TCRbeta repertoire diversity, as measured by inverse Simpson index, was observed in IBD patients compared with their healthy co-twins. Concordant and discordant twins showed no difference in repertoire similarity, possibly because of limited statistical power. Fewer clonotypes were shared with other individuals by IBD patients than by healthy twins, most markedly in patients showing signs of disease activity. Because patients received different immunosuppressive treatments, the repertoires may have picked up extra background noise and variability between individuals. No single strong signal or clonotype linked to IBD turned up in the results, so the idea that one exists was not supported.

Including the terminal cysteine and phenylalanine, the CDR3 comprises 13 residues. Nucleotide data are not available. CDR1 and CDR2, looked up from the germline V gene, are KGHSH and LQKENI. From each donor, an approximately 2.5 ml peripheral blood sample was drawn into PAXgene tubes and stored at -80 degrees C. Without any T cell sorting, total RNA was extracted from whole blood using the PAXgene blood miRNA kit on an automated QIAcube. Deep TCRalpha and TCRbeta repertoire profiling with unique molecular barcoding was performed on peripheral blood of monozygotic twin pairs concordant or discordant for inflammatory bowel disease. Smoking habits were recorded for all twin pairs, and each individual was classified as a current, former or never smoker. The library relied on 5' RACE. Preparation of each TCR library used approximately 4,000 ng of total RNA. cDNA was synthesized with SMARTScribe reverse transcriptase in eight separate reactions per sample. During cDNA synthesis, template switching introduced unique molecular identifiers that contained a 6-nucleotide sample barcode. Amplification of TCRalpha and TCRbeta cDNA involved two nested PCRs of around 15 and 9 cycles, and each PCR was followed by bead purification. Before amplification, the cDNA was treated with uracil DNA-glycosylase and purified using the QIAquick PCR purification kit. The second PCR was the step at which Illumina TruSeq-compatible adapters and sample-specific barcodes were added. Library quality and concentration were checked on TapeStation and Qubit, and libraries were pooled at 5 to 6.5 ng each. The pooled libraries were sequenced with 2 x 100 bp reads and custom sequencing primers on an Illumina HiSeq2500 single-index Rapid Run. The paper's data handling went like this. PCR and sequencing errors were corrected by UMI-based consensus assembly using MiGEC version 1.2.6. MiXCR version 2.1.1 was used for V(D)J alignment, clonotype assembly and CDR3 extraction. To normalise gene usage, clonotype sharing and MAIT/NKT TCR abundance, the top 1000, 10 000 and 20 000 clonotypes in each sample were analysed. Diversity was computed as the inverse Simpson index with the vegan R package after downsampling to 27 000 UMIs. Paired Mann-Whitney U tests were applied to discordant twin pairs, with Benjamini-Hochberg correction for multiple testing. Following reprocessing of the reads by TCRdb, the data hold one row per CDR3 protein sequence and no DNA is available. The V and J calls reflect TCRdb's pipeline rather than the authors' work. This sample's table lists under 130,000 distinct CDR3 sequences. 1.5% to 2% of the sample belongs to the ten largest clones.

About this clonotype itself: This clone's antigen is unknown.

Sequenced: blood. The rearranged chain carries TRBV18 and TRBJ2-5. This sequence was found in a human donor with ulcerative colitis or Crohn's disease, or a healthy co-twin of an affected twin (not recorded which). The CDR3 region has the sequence CASSPSSAETQYF.